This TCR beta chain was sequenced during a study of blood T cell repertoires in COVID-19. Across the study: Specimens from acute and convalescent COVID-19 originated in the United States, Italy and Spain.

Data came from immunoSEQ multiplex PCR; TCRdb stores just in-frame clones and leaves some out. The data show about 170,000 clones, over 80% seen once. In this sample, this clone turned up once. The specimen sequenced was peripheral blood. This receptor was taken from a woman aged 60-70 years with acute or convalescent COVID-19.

The CDR3 nucleotides are TGTGCCAGCAGCCCTCCAGGGGAAAAACTGTTTTTT. Protein: CASSPPGEKLFF. The genes are TRBV11-2 and TRBJ1-4; D might be TRBD1 (5 bases). The ends were cut back, 5 bases at V and 8 bases at J, with 9 bases in the middle. In germline, CDR1 is SGHAT, CDR2 FQNNGV. This CDR3 has 12 amino acids. Looking up the rest from reference TRBV11-2 and TRBJ1-4 gives the full variable domain: EAGVAQSPRYKIIEKRQSVAFWCNPISGHATLYWYQQILGQGPKLLIQFQNNGVVDDSQLPKDRFSAERLKGVDSTLKIQPAKLEDSAVYLCASSPPGEKLFFGSGTQLSVL.